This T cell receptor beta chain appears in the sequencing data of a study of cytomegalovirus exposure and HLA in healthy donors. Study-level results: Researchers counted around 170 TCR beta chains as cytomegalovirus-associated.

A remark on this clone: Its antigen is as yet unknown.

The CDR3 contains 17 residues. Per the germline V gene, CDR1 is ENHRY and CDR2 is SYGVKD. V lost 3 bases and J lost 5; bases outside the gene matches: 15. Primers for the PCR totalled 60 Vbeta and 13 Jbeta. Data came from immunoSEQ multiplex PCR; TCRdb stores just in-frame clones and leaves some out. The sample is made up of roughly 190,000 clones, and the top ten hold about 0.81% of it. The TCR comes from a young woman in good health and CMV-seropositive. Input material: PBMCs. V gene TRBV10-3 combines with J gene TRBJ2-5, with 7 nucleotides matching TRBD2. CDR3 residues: CAISERSPGLSGETQYF. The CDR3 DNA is TGTGCCATCAGTGAACGATCCCCGGGTCTTAGCGGGGAGACCCAGTACTTC.